This T cell receptor (beta chain) originates from a study of neurological immune-mediated disorders (dated by TCRdb to the late 2010s). For the wider study: Among the approximately 34 multiple sclerosis patients, relapsing-remitting MS accounted for around 30 and secondary progressive MS accounted for 3. Of the 68 subjects in the cohort, around 15 were HAM/TSP patients, about 34 were multiple sclerosis patients, and about 20 were healthy controls. The roughly 99 TCR-beta libraries covered PBMC samples along with longitudinal samples, technical triplicates, and paired sorted CD4+ and CD8+ T-cell subsets. The study compared peripheral blood TCR-beta repertoires of HTLV-I-associated myelopathy (HAM/TSP) patients, multiple sclerosis patients and healthy controls using UMI-based sequencing.

For unsorted PBMC libraries, 2 million PBMCs were used after storage in RNAlater at -80 degrees C until RNA extraction. Multiple sclerosis patients were enrolled in a US clinical protocol under which disease progression was evaluated by magnetic resonance imaging. Peripheral blood was subjected to Ficoll-Hypaque density gradient centrifugation to isolate PBMCs, which were then cryopreserved in liquid nitrogen. This clonotype was detected ten times or more. Its antigen has not been determined. Qualities for individual bases were not recorded, and no much larger clone is one base off. cDNA synthesis used template-switch 5'RACE with a primer carrying a 10-nucleotide random unique molecular identifier tagging each TCR transcript. Every sequencing run covered 15-18 subjects and yielded more than 160 million TCR-beta sequences. The RNeasy kit was used for extraction of total RNA. TCR-beta VDJ regions were amplified with primers for the TCR constant region and the 5'RACE anchor, using the KAPA Real-time Library Amplification kit. Sample indexes and Illumina adaptors were added in a first PCR, and a second PCR then increased library yield. After purification with Ampure beads, the TCR product of roughly 650 bp was size-selected on a 2% E-gel SizeSelection system. Before pooling, library quality was assessed on a Bioanalyzer, concentration was determined with Qubit, and library quantification was performed with the Kapa Library Quantification kit. Paired-end 2 x 150 bp sequencing of the libraries was performed on an Illumina HiSeq 2500. To increase sequence diversity, roughly 25-31% phiX was spiked into each library pool. The authors' pipeline ran thus. Quality-filtered reads were processed with the UMI-based MiGEC pipeline, which removed over 80% of raw TCR sequences during error correction. VDJ genes were aligned to IMGT germline references, and clonotypes were defined by unique CDR3 amino acid sequence plus V-J genes. Clonal expansion, Shannon diversity and CDR3 relatedness (CalcPairwiseDistances, ClusterSamples) were evaluated with VDJtools, and phylogenetic trees were built with CLCbio workbench. Clones with at least 8 unique UMIs were defined as expanded, with this threshold being based on coefficient-of-variation modelling across technical triplicates. TCRdb ran its own pipeline on the public reads, namely fastp trimming at Q25 and MiXCR clone calling, and kept in-frame beta chains. Every CDR3 protein is listed once, alongside the most common genes and DNA of its rows. Clone size and V and J calls follow TCRdb, not the original study. For this sample the table gives 50,000 to 85,000 distinct CDR3 sequences, of which less than 5.5% were detected only once. In total, the top ten clones hold about 2.6% of the sample.

Paper-wide results and their limitations: Phylogenetic analysis grouped repertoires from 18 of 34 MS patients into a cluster of related CDR3 sequences, suggesting a possible repertoire-level signature. No association of the MS cluster with clinical or MRI features was observed, and the need for larger cohorts was stated by the authors. TCR clonal expansion was highest in HAM/TSP patients and lowest in MS patients, with MS patients falling below even healthy controls. No identical CDR3 amino acid sequences were shared among expanded clones across subjects, suggesting private TCR-beta repertoires in all groups.

V is trimmed back by 7 bases and J by 5 bases, and the junction contains 5 bases that no gene match accounts for. The germline V gene yields SGHRS for CDR1 and YFSETQ for CDR2. The CDR3 runs 13 amino acids, cysteine and phenylalanine included. Just the 39-base CDR3 DNA is kept, in frame starting at base 1. The TCR sequence derives from a woman in her 30s with multiple sclerosis. The sequenced sample consisted of PBMCs. The rearranged chain carries TRBV5-1 and TRBJ2-1, and 8 junction bases match TRBD1. The DNA sequence reads TGCGCCAGCGGGCAGGGGGCTAACAATGAGCAGTTCTTC. This translates into CASGQGANNEQFF.